The text below deals with one TCR beta chain. Sequencing was performed with immunoSEQ multiplex PCR; in TCRdb, only in-frame clones are kept and a portion is missing. This table has about 150,000 clones, more than 70% appearing once. This record belongs to a study of blood T cell repertoires in COVID-19. Study in general: The analysed material was cDNA or gDNA that came from T cells, B-cell-depleted T cells, or PBMCs.

The germline V gene encodes CDR1 SGHRS and CDR2 YFSETQ. The CDR3 contains 15 residues. Trimming took 3 bases from V and 0 from J, leaving 12 bases between them. The sample consisted of peripheral blood. The TCR sequence derives from a woman aged 50 to 65 with acute or convalescent COVID-19. The chain uses TRBV5-1 and TRBJ1-2; the D is unclear. The DNA of the CDR3 is TGCGCCAGCAGCTACCCCCCGGGAGCTAACTATGGCTACACCTTC. Encoded protein: CASSYPPGANYGYTF.